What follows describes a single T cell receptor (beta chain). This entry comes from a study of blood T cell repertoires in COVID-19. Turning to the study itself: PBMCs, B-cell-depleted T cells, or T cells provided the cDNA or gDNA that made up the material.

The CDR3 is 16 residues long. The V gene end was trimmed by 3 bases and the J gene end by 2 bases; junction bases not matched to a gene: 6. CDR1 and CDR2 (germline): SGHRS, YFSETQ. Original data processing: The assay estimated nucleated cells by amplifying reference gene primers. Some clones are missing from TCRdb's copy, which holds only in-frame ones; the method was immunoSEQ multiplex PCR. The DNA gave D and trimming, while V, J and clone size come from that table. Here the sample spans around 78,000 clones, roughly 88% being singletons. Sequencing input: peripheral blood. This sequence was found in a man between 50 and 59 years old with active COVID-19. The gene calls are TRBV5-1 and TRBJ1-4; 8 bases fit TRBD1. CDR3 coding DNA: TGCGCCAGCAGCTCGCAGGGGGCGCTTACTAATGAAAAACTGTTTTTT. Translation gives CASSSQGALTNEKLFF.